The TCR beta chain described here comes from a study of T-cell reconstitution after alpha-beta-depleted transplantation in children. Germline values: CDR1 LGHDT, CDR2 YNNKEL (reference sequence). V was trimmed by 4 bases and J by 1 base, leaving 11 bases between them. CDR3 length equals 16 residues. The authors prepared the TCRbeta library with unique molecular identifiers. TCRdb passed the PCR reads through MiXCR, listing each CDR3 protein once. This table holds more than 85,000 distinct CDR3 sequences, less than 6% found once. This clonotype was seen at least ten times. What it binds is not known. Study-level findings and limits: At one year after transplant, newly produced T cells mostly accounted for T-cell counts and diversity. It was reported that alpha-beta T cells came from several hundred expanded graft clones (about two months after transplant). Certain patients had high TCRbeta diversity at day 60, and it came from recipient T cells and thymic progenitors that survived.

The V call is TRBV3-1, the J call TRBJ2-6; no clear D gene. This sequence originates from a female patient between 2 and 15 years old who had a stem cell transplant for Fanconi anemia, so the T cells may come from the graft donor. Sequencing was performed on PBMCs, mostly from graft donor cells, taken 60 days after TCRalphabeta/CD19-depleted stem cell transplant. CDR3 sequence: CASSPRVGSGANVLTF. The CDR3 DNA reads TGTGCCAGCAGCCCGCGAGTTGGGTCTGGGGCCAACGTCCTGACTTTC. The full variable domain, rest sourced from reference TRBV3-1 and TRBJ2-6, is DTAVSQTPKYLVTQMGNDKSIKCEQNLGHDTMYWYKQDSKKFLKIMFSYNNKELIINETVPNRFSPKSPDKAHLNLHINSLELGDSAVYFCASSPRVGSGANVLTFGAGSRLTVL.